The entry below gives a single T cell receptor beta chain sequence along with its context. This clone's antigen is unknown. Germline and junction disagree at one end, which may indicate a read error. In the prospective study, participants were roughly 18 to 90 years old, resided in about two dozen geographic areas of the United States, and were enrolled through a virtual design. In the prospective study, participants were assigned to cohorts based on the clinical history participants reported in a screening survey and a study questionnaire. For ImmuneRACE Cohort 3, a participant was defined as recovered based on two consecutive negative NP/OP PCR tests, clearance by a healthcare professional, or resolution of symptoms. In the prospective study, whole blood, serum and a nasopharyngeal or oropharyngeal swab were collected from each participant by mobile phlebotomists. Prospective study participants could optionally give additional blood draws and questionnaires over an approximately two-month period. Before DNA extraction, blood samples from the prospective study were shipped at room temperature or frozen.

The germline V gene (reference sequence) provides CDR1 SSHAT and CDR2 FNYEAQ. Its CDR3 holds 16 amino acids, cysteine through phenylalanine. The read is trimmed to its CDR3 DNA, 48 bases read in frame from base 1. The immunoSEQ Assay, a bias-controlled multiplex PCR, was used to amplify TCRbeta CDR3 regions from genomic DNA. Per the original workflow: Within the assay, amplification of reference gene primers was used to estimate how many nucleated cells each sample contained. To quantify the absolute abundance of each unique TCRbeta CDR3 rearrangement, sequence reads were collapsed and filtered. Productive Simpson clonality was computed per sample as the square root of Simpson's diversity index over productive rearrangements. TCRdb stores this immuneACCESS table with in-frame sequences only. Part of the clones is absent; in the studies checked, under half of the shortfall reflects unresolved V genes, and no reason is known for the rest. The DNA gave D and trimming, while V, J and clone size come from that table. The sample profile shows around 500,000 clones; roughly 90% of them were found once. The ten largest clones capture 1.5% to 2% of the sample.

This entry comes from a study of blood T cell repertoires in COVID-19 (dated by TCRdb to 2020 to 2021). Notes on the research overall: Samples covering the acute and convalescent phases of COVID-19 were provided by collaborators in the United States, Italy and Spain. Nearly every sample came with metadata listing a de-identified subject ID, COVID-19 status, age in years and sex. The material from the prospective study consisted of cDNA or gDNA derived from T cells, B-cell-depleted T cells, or PBMCs. Subjects who had been exposed to COVID-19, were actively infected with it, or had recovered from it provided the deeply sampled blood TCRbeta repertoires that made up the dataset. Samples came from the ongoing ImmuneRACE study (first 160 participants) plus 1,254 subjects from 6 global collaborators. A freely available public database, intended as a resource for researchers studying the immune response to SARS-CoV-2, is where the repertoires were released. Where HLA class I and class II types were available, the types were taken from metadata supplied by the sample provider, not from assay-based typing.

General study outcomes and caveats: Clinical and demographic metadata were provided uncurated, with the amount varying by source and participant.

This chain joins TRBV7-7 to TRBJ2-1; TRBD2 fits 8 bases in the junction. The sample comprised PBMCs or T cells enriched from blood (not recorded which). The receptor's source is a woman in her thirties or forties who had recovered from COVID-19. The DNA sequence follows: TGTGCTAGCAGCTTAGGGCCTAGCGGGCAGTACAATGAGCAGTTCTTC. It specifies CASSLGPSGQYNEQFF.